Listed below are T cell receptor beta chains from one sample, sequenced in a study of cytomegalovirus exposure and HLA in healthy donors. Assay used: immunoSEQ multiplex PCR; TCRdb lists only in-frame clones, some missing. The top ten hold around 2% of the sample, which has 150,000 to 200,000 clones, about 80% seen once. Input material: PBMCs. The receptors originated from a woman aged 18-29 years in good health and CMV-seropositive. Both conserved end residues are part of each CDR3. A D gene is named only where the DNA matches it firmly. Clone sizes are given selectively: once, few, many, or a class where the clone is expanded.

>TRBD2|TRBV6-1|TRBJ2-5|-|20
CASSARGGPGLAGPRETQYF
TGTGCCAGCAGTGCTCGGGGAGGGCCAGGACTAGCGGGGCCGCGGGAGACCCAGTACTTC
>-|TRBV5-1|TRBJ2-3|-|14
CASSFGRGTDTQYF
TGCGCCAGCAGCTTCGGAAGGGGTACAGATACGCAGTATTTT
>-|TRBV7-9|TRBJ1-2|-|16
CSSSSLSEGSDYGYTF
TGTTCCAGCAGTTCACTTTCCGAGGGATCCGACTATGGCTACACCTTC
>-|TRBV4-1|TRBJ2-4|-|18
CASSQDLSRTLAKNIQYF
TGCGCCAGCAGCCAAGATCTAAGCAGGACTCTAGCCAAAAACATTCAGTACTTC
>-|TRBV13|TRBJ2-3|few|15
CASSRGQRVTDTQYF
TGTGCCAGCAGCCGCGGGCAACGGGTCACAGATACGCAGTATTTT
>TRBD2|TRBV9|TRBJ2-1|-|17
CASSPLGSGGTYNEQFF
TGTGCCAGCAGCCCGCTAGGGAGCGGGGGGACCTACAATGAGCAGTTCTTC
>-|TRBV6-6|TRBJ1-1|-|13
CASSQGDYTEAFF
TGTGCCAGCAGCCAAGGGGACTACACTGAAGCTTTCTTT
>-|TRBV4-1|TRBJ1-5|few|15
CASSHRSLSNQPQHF
TGCGCCAGCAGCCACCGGTCCCTTAGCAATCAGCCCCAGCATTTT
>TRBD2|TRBV19|TRBJ2-2|-|15
CASSSGGADTGELFF
TGTGCCAGTAGTAGCGGGGGGGCCGACACCGGGGAGCTGTTTTTT
>TRBD1|TRBV7-9|TRBJ1-1|few|16
CASSLALRDRNTEAFF
TGTGCCAGCAGCTTAGCGCTCCGGGACAGAAACACTGAAGCTTTCTTT
>-|TRBV9|TRBJ2-1|-|15
CASSVDPGAYNEQFF
TGTGCCAGCAGCGTGGATCCGGGAGCCTACAATGAGCAGTTCTTC
>-|TRBV11-2|TRBJ1-1|few|13
CASSSIRNTEAFF
TGTGCCAGCAGCTCTATTAGGAACACTGAAGCTTTCTTT
>TRBD1|TRBV29-1|TRBJ1-2|-|11
CSFQGALGYTF
TGCAGCTTCCAGGGGGCGCTTGGCTACACCTTC
>-|TRBV29-1|TRBJ2-1|-|14
CSVSGDGYRDEQFF
TGCAGCGTTTCGGGGGATGGGTATAGGGATGAGCAGTTCTTC
>-|TRBV2|TRBJ1-6|-|14
CASSEGREVSPLHF
TGTGCCAGCAGTGAGGGCAGGGAGGTTTCACCCCTCCACTTT
>TRBD1|TRBV6-6|TRBJ2-3|few|15
CASSHGQASTDTQYF
TGTGCCAGCAGTCACGGACAGGCTAGCACAGATACGCAGTATTTT
>-|TRBV6-1|TRBJ1-2|-|15
CASSEASGTNYGYTF
TGTGCCAGCAGTGAAGCGTCAGGGACTAACTATGGCTACACCTTC
>-|TRBV5-1|TRBJ2-2|-|14
CASSFLTSTGELFF
TGCGCCAGCAGCTTTCTCACAAGCACCGGGGAGCTGTTTTTT
>-|TRBV9|TRBJ1-2|once|13
CASSVGGYYGYTF
TGTGCCAGCAGCGTAGGGGGCTACTATGGCTACACCTTC
>-|TRBV4-2|TRBJ2-2|-|18
CASSQAAGGGPYTGELFF
TGTGCCAGCAGCCAAGCGGCTGGCGGGGGCCCCTACACCGGGGAGCTGTTTTTT
>-|TRBV7-9|TRBJ2-2|few|14
CASSQDHEPGELFF
TGTGCCAGCAGCCAAGATCATGAGCCCGGGGAGCTGTTTTTT
>TRBD2|TRBV30|TRBJ2-1|medium-sized|16
CAWSVPRGNNYNEQFF
TGTGCCTGGAGTGTACCGCGGGGGAACAACTACAATGAGCAGTTCTTC
>TRBD1|TRBV9|TRBJ1-1|-|15
CASSVVETGDTEAFF
TGTGCCAGCAGCGTAGTTGAGACAGGGGATACTGAAGCTTTCTTT
>TRBD1|TRBV19|TRBJ2-1|few|14
CASSIGQGGNEQFF
TGTGCCAGTAGTATAGGACAGGGGGGTAATGAGCAGTTCTTC
>TRBD2|TRBV5-4|TRBJ2-7|-|14
CASSFSGGAYEQYF
TGTGCCAGCAGCTTCAGCGGGGGGGCTTACGAGCAGTACTTC
>-|TRBV2|TRBJ1-6|-|13
CASTRVVSSPLHF
TGTGCCAGCACTCGGGTTGTCTCATCACCCCTCCACTTT
>TRBD2|TRBV30|TRBJ2-2|-|14
CASPGGMNTGELFF
TGTGCCTCGCCGGGGGGGATGAACACCGGGGAGCTGTTTTTT
>TRBD2|TRBV2|TRBJ2-5|few|14
CASSGLAGSETQYF
TGTGCCAGCAGTGGACTAGCGGGGAGTGAGACCCAGTACTTC
>-|TRBV27|TRBJ2-3|-|11
CASTNRGTQYF
TGTGCCAGCACTAATAGGGGTACGCAGTATTTT
>TRBD1|TRBV10-1|TRBJ2-1|-|15
CASVRGGSRVNEQFF
TGCGCCAGCGTACGAGGGGGCTCTAGGGTAAATGAGCAGTTCTTC
>TRBD2|TRBV11-2|TRBJ2-3|-|14
CASRLAGYTDTQYF
TGTGCCAGCAGACTAGCGGGGTACACAGATACGCAGTATTTT
>TRBD1|TRBV27|TRBJ2-7|-|17
CASSPHTGTANSYEQYF
TGTGCCAGCAGTCCCCACACCGGGACAGCCAACTCCTACGAGCAGTACTTC